This entry features one TCR beta chain sequence. The V gene's germline CDR1 is SGHNT and CDR2 YYREEE (reference sequence). V lost 5 bases, J lost 8 bases, and 17 bases stayed unmatched. The CDR3 is 16 residues long. This entry belongs to a study of control samples from healthy donors and cancer patients. Measured with immunoSEQ multiplex PCR; TCRdb has only the in-frame clones, and not every one. The data show around 180,000 clones, with approximately 92% seen just once and 2% held by the top ten. This sequence was found in a woman aged 40 to 50 in good health. The chain couples TRBV5-4 to TRBJ1-2; 8 bases map to TRBD1. Material: blood. This CDR3 is CASSSGRDRSSTGYTF. The CDR3 DNA reads as TGTGCCAGCAGTTCCGGACGGGACAGGTCATCCACGGGCTACACCTTC.